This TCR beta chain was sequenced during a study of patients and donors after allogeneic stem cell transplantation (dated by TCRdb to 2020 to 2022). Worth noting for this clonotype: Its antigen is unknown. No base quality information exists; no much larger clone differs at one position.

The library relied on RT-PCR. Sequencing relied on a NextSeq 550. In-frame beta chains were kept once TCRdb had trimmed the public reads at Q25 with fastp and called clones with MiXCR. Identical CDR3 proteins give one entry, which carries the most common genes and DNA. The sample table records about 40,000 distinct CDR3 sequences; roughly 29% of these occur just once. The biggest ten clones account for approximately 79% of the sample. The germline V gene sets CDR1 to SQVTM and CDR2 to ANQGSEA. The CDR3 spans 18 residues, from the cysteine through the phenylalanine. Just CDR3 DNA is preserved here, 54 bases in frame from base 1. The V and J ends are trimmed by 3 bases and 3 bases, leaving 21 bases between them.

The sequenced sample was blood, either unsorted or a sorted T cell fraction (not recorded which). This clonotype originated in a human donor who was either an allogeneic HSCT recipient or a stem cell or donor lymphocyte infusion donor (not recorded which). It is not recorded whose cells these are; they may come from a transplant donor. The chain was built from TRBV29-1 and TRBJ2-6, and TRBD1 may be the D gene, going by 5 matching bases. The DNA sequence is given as TGCAGCGTTGAGGGCAGGGTCTCTGAACGTAGTGGGGCCAACGTCCTGACTTTC. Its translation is CSVEGRVSERSGANVLTF.